At least ten counts were recorded for the clone carrying this T cell receptor beta chain. Its antigen is undetermined. This entry comes from a study of T-cell reconstitution after alpha-beta-depleted transplantation in children. Unique molecular identifiers were used in preparing the TCRbeta library. MiXCR, run by TCRdb on the PCR reads, gives a single entry per CDR3 protein. The sample gives 700,000 to 950,000 distinct CDR3 sequences, around 17% of which show up once; about 5% is in the top ten. The CDR3 spans 15 residues. Germline V gene data show CDR1 as MNHEY and CDR2 as SVGAGI. Trimming removed 2 bases from V and 5 bases from J; junction bases left unmatched: 4. General observations from the study: The study reportedly traced alpha-beta T cells about two months after transplant to several hundred expanded graft clones.

The sequenced sample was PBMCs, mostly from graft donor cells, obtained 360 days after TCRalphabeta/CD19-depleted stem cell transplant. The TCR comes from a male patient younger than 18 who had a stem cell transplant for acute lymphoblastic leukemia, so the T cells may come from the graft donor. The chain has TRBV6-5 and TRBJ1-5, with 9 bases fitting TRBD1. The CDR3 bases are TGTGCCAGCAGTTACCCGGACAGGGGACATCAGCCCCAGCATTTT. This gives the protein CASSYPDRGHQPQHF.